These 14 T cell receptor beta chains share one sample of origin, sequenced in a study of cytomegalovirus exposure and HLA in healthy donors. Primers included in the PCR were 60 Vbeta and 13 Jbeta primers. Sequencing was performed with immunoSEQ multiplex PCR; in TCRdb, only in-frame clones are kept and a portion is missing. The table has some 120,000 clones, more than 75% seen once. The sequenced material came from PBMCs. Receptors were obtained from a woman aged 60 to 75 in good health and CMV-seropositive.

This chain joins TRBV29-1 and TRBJ2-2; possible D gene TRBD2, 5 bases. Trimming took 0 bases from V and 7 from J, leaving 9 bases between them. CDR1 SQVTM and CDR2 ANQGSEA come from the germline V gene. CDR3 length equals 13 residues. The CDR3 protein is CSVEETRNGELFF. CDR3 nucleotide sequence: TGCAGCGTTGAAGAAACTAGAAACGGGGAGCTGTTTTTT.

The rearrangement uses TRBV20-1 and TRBJ2-3, with a possible D match to TRBD2 (6 bases). The germline CDR1 and CDR2 sequences are DFQATT and SNEGSKA (reference sequence). The CDR3 runs to 11 residues. V lost 5 bases to trimming and J lost 6 bases, with 9 bases between them. The CDR3 loop is CSALSGDTQYF. The CDR3 bases are TGCAGTGCTTTAAGCGGGGATACGCAGTATTTT.

This clone has just a few counts. This rearrangement joins TRBV29-1 to TRBJ2-2; 12 bases match TRBD2. The CDR3 sequence is 14 residues long. The trim removed 7 bases at V and 5 bases at J, leaving 5 bases unmatched. CDR1 and CDR2 from the germline V gene are SQVTM and ANQGSEA. The DNA for the CDR3 is TGCAGCGCCGGGACTAGCGGGTATACCGGGGAGCTGTTTTTT. Translating gives CSAGTSGYTGELFF.

The chain employs TRBV7-9 and TRBJ2-5, with D tentatively TRBD2 (5 bases). The CDR3 is made up of 14 amino acids. V lost 8 bases, J lost 1 base, and 14 bases lay in between. CDR1 SEHNR and CDR2 FQNEAQ come from the germline V gene (reference sequence). The CDR3 spells CASQLRGSQETQYF. CDR3 DNA sequence: TGTGCCAGCCAGCTTCGGGGATCCCAAGAGACCCAGTACTTC.

V is TRBV4-1 and J is TRBJ2-5, with 7 bases aligning to TRBD2. Looked up from germline, CDR1 is MGHRA and CDR2 is YSYEKL. The V segment lost 1 base and the J segment 10 bases; nucleotides outside the gene matches: 9. The CDR3 is 14 amino acids. The CDR3 nucleotides are TGCGCCAGCAGCCAAGGAGGGGCGGGGGAGGGCCAGTACTTC. Translating gives CASSQGGAGEGQYF.

The gene calls are TRBV11-2 and TRBJ2-1; D is ambiguous. Trimming removed 4 bases from V and 9 bases from J, with 25 bases in between. Germline V CDR1 and CDR2: SGHAT, FQNNGV. The CDR3 has 17 amino acids. The CDR3 protein is CASSSLRNPPYGIEQFF. The CDR3 DNA is TGTGCCAGCAGCTCCCTCAGGAATCCCCCTTACGGTATTGAGCAGTTCTTC.

This clone was found a few times. J is TRBJ2-3 and V is TRBV4-1; 8 positions match TRBD2. Trimming removed 3 bases from V and 3 bases from J; junction bases left unmatched: 11. CDR3 size: 17 residues. CDR1 MGHRA and CDR2 YSYEKL come from the germline V gene. CDR3 amino acids: CASSQSFIASGTDTQYF. The CDR3 DNA reads TGCGCCAGCAGCCAGTCCTTTATCGCTAGCGGGACAGATACGCAGTATTTT.

A few counts support this clone. Here the CDR3 reads CASSPKTGLLQDNEQFF. CDR3 DNA: TGTGCCAGCAGCCCCAAAACCGGACTACTACAGGACAATGAGCAGTTCTTC. V gene TRBV7-9 combines with J gene TRBJ2-1; D may be TRBD2 (6 bases). CDR1 and CDR2 from the germline V gene are SEHNR and FQNEAQ (reference sequence). CDR3 length: 17 amino acids. V lost 5 bases and J lost 5, with 22 bases in between.

The chain uses TRBV6-6 and TRBJ1-2; D is perhaps TRBD1 (6 bases). The V end was cut by 6 bases, the J end by 4 bases, with 21 bases between. CDR1 and CDR2 (germline): MNHNY, SVGAGI (reference sequence). The CDR3 consists of 16 residues. The CDR3, as DNA: TGTGCCAGCAGATCCACCCGGGACACGAAGTTCTATGGCTACACCTTC. The encoded protein is CASRSTRDTKFYGYTF.

The V and J genes are TRBV7-2 and TRBJ2-7; TRBD2 aligns across 7 bases. This CDR3 is built from 14 residues. Germline V gene data show CDR1 as SGHTA and CDR2 as FQGNSA. V lost 1 base to trimming and J lost 6 bases; unmatched junction nucleotides: 6. CDR3 coding DNA: TGTGCCAGCAGCTTAGTGTTTGGCGGGGGCGAGCAGTACTTC. Translated: CASSLVFGGGEQYF.

The chain uses TRBV4-3 and TRBJ1-2; 8 bases are a match to TRBD1. The V gene end was trimmed by 0 bases and the J gene end by 7 bases; junction bases not matched to a gene: 10. CDR3 length equals 16 residues. The V gene's germline CDR1 is LGHNA and CDR2 YSLEER. The CDR3 loop is CASSQDEARGPRGYTF. The CDR3 DNA reads TGCGCCAGCAGCCAAGATGAGGCCAGGGGGCCCCGTGGCTACACCTTC.

This rearrangement joins TRBV2 to TRBJ1-2; the match to TRBD1 covers 7 bases. Germline V CDR1 and CDR2: SNHLY, FYNNEI. Trimming removed 2 bases from V and 2 bases from J; junction bases left unmatched: 5. The CDR3 extends over 15 amino acids. The CDR3 DNA reads TGTGCCAGCAGTGAATCTACAGGGGTAAACTATGGCTACACCTTC. This gives the protein CASSESTGVNYGYTF.

The V and J genes are TRBV5-1 and TRBJ1-4; 7 bases fit TRBD1. The germline gives CDR1 SGHRS, CDR2 YFSETQ. Trimming at V came to 4 bases and at J to 4 bases, leaving 4 bases not matched to a gene. This CDR3 has 14 residues. CDR3 in DNA: TGCGCCAGCAGCACGGGGACAGTTAATGAAAAACTGTTTTTT. Translation: CASSTGTVNEKLFF.

The rearrangement uses TRBV7-6 and TRBJ2-5, with D unclear. V was trimmed by 5 bases and J by 1 base, leaving 5 bases between them. This CDR3 has 12 amino acids. Germline loops: CDR1 SGHVS, CDR2 FNYEAQ. This chain's CDR3 is CASSVRQETQYF. In DNA form, the CDR3 reads TGTGCCAGCAGCGTCCGCCAAGAGACCCAGTACTTC.